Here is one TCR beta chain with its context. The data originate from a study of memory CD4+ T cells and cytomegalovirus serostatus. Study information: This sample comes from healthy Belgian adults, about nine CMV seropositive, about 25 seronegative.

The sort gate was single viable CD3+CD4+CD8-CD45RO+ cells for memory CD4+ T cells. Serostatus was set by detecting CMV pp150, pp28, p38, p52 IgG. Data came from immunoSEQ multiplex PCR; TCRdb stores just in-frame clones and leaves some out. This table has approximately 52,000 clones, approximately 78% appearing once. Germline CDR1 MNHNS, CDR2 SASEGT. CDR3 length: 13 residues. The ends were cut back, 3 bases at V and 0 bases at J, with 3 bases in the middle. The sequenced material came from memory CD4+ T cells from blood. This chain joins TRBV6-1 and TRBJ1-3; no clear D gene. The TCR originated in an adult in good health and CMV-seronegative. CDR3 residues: CASSDTSGNTIYF. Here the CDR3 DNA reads TGTGCCAGCAGTGACACCTCTGGAAACACCATATATTTT.